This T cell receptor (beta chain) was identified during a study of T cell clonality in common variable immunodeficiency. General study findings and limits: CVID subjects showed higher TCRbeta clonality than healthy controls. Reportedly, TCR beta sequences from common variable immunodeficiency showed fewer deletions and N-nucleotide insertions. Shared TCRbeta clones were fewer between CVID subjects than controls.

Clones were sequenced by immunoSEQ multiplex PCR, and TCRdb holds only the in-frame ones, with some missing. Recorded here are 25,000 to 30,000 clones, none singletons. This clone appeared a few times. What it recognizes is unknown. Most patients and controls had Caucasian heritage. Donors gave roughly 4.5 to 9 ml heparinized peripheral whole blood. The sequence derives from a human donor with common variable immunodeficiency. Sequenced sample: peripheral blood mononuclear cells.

The sequenced CDR3 bases are TGTGCCAGCAGCCCGATGCGAGGACAGGGCGGCGAGACC. Translating gives CASSPMRGQGGET. Given in full, the CDR3 is CASSPMRGQGGETQYF. The chain has TRBV7-6 and TRBJ2-5; 8 positions agree with TRBD1. The read comes to an end 3 residues before the CDR3 does, leaving the germline J gene to fill in the end. Trimming took 5 bases from V and 5 from J; bases not matched to a gene: 13. The CDR3 runs 16 residues. CDR1 is SGHVS and CDR2 is FNYEAQ in the germline V gene.